Listed below are T cell receptor beta chains from one sample, sequenced in a study of shared clonotypes between healthy human individuals. Profiling relied on immunoSEQ multiplex PCR, and the TCRdb table lists in-frame clones only, not all of them. The data hold roughly 2,000,000 clones, with 93% observed a single time. The material sequenced was naive CD8+ T cells from PBMCs. The receptors stem from a man younger than 35 in good health. Some clones in this sample may be carry-over from other donors' samples. CDR3s include the opening cysteine and the closing phenylalanine or tryptophan. The D gene is left open where the match is weak. A row's size may be missing; if present it is once, few, many or a size class.

j_gene	abundance	len	v_gene	d_gene	CDR3nt	CDR3aa
TRBJ2-2	.	17	TRBV2	TRBD1	TGTGCCAGCAGTGATTCGTTGGCAGGGGGCGATACCGGGGAGCTGTTTTTT	CASSDSLAGGDTGELFF
TRBJ2-1	.	13	TRBV4-1	.	TGCGCCAGCGCCCGGGGGGCGGGAGAGGGGCAGTTCTTC	CASARGAGEGQFF
TRBJ1-5	.	13	TRBV6-5	.	TGTGCCAGCAGTTCACAGAACAATCAGCCCCAGCATTTT	CASSSQNNQPQHF
TRBJ2-3	.	14	TRBV6-5	.	TGTGCCAGCCTGGATTCCCGGGGCACAGATACGCAGTATTTT	CASLDSRGTDTQYF
TRBJ1-1	.	16	TRBV7-3	.	TGTGCCAGCAGCTTAGGTCCGGTCAGCCTGAACACTGAAGCTTTCTTT	CASSLGPVSLNTEAFF
TRBJ2-7	.	15	TRBV7-6	TRBD1	TGTGCCAGCAGCCCTCGGACAGGGAGTAGGGACGAGCAGTACTTC	CASSPRTGSRDEQYF
TRBJ2-1	.	12	TRBV7-8	.	TGTGCCAGCAGCCGGGGGTCGGATGAGCAGTTCTTC	CASSRGSDEQFF
TRBJ1-2	.	14	TRBV6-1	.	TGTGCCAGCAGCCCGGGACCGTCAAACTATGGCTACACCTTC	CASSPGPSNYGYTF
TRBJ2-1	.	11	TRBV6-1	.	TGTGCCAGCAGTGAAGGACCTTTGGTGTTCTTC	CASSEGPLVFF
TRBJ2-7	.	17	TRBV7-9	TRBD2	TGTGCCAGCAGTTCCTTTTCCCCTAGCGGCTACTCCTACGAGCAGTACTTC	CASSSFSPSGYSYEQYF
TRBJ2-1	.	14	TRBV27	.	TGTGCCAGCAGTTTATCGCGGCTAAGCCATGAGCAGTTCTTC	CASSLSRLSHEQFF
TRBJ2-1	.	17	TRBV9	TRBD2	TGTGCCAGCAGCGTGACCAGGACTAGCGGAACCTACAATGAGCAGTTCTTC	CASSVTRTSGTYNEQFF
TRBJ2-3	once	13	TRBV28	TRBD2	TGTGCCACCGAGCGGGAGGGAACAGATACGCAGTATTTT	CATEREGTDTQYF
TRBJ2-1	.	13	TRBV11-2	.	TGTGCCAGCAGCTTAGGCTCTAATGGGGAGCAGTTCTTC	CASSLGSNGEQFF
TRBJ2-1	.	16	TRBV5-1	TRBD2	TGCGCCAGCAGCTTGGCTAGGCTAGCGGGAGCAAATGAGCAGTTCTTC	CASSLARLAGANEQFF
TRBJ2-2	.	13	TRBV7-6	.	TGTGCCAGCAGCTCGGAGAGCACCGGGGAGCTGTTTTTT	CASSSESTGELFF
TRBJ2-1	.	15	TRBV7-3	TRBD2	TGTGCCAGCAGCTCCACTAGCGGGAGAGGCAATGAGCAGTTCTTC	CASSSTSGRGNEQFF
TRBJ2-1	.	15	TRBV29-1	TRBD2	TGCAGCGTCGCTGGACTAGCGGGGGTCTACAATGAGCAGTTCTTC	CSVAGLAGVYNEQFF
TRBJ2-1	.	16	TRBV5-6	TRBD2	TGTGCCAGCAGCTCCCAGACTAGCGGGGCCTACAATGAGCAGTTCTTC	CASSSQTSGAYNEQFF
TRBJ1-1	.	15	TRBV15	TRBD1	TGTGCCACCAGCCGCTCAGGGGGCGGGTACACTGAAGCTTTCTTT	CATSRSGGGYTEAFF
TRBJ2-1	.	18	TRBV9	TRBD2	TGTGCCAGCAGCGTAGGGGGAACTTGGACTAGCACATACAATGAGCAGTTCTTC	CASSVGGTWTSTYNEQFF
TRBJ2-7	.	15	TRBV27	TRBD1	TGTGCCAGCAGTTCTATCGAACAGGGGGCATGGGAGCAGTACTTC	CASSSIEQGAWEQYF
TRBJ2-7	.	15	TRBV21-1	.	TGTGCCAGCAGCAAAGGACACTCCAATTCCTACGAGCAGTACTTC	CASSKGHSNSYEQYF
TRBJ2-1	once	15	TRBV7-3	TRBD1	TGTGCCAGCAGCTTAACAGGGACAGGGTACAATGAGCAGTTCTTC	CASSLTGTGYNEQFF
TRBJ1-5	few	13	TRBV28	.	TGTGCCAGCAGTTTGTTATCTATTCAGCCCCAGCATTTT	CASSLLSIQPQHF
TRBJ1-1	.	11	TRBV6-1	.	TGTGCCAGCAGGTGGTTCACTGAAGCTTTCTTT	CASRWFTEAFF
TRBJ2-2	.	14	TRBV5-1	.	TGCGCCAGCAGCACCAGGCCAGTAACCGGGGAGCTGTTTTTT	CASSTRPVTGELFF
TRBJ2-3	.	17	TRBV27	.	TGTGCCAGCAGTGCAACTCCAGGGGCGCTGCGAACAGATACGCAGTATTTT	CASSATPGALRTDTQYF
TRBJ2-7	.	14	TRBV4-2	.	TGTGCCAGCAGCCGAGGAAGGACAGCCTACGAGCAGTACTTC	CASSRGRTAYEQYF
TRBJ2-7	.	15	TRBV4-2	.	TGTGCCAGCAGCCAAGATGGGTCTAGCGCCTACGAGCAGTACTTC	CASSQDGSSAYEQYF
TRBJ1-3	.	12	TRBV7-9	.	TGTGCCAGCAGCCAGGGGGGAAACACCATATATTTT	CASSQGGNTIYF
TRBJ2-3	.	13	TRBV7-3	.	TGTGCCAGCAGCTCGATCCGACTAGATACGCAGTATTTT	CASSSIRLDTQYF
TRBJ2-7	.	13	TRBV11-2	.	TGTGCCAGCAGCTTCGGTGCGCCCCACGAGCAGTACTTC	CASSFGAPHEQYF
TRBJ2-5	.	11	TRBV12-5	.	TGTGCTAGTACAAACTCAGGGGTCCAGTACTTC	CASTNSGVQYF
TRBJ1-4	.	16	TRBV4-3	.	TGCGCCAGCAGCCAAGATAGGGAGGGGGAGGACGAAAAACTGTTTTTT	CASSQDREGEDEKLFF
TRBJ2-7	.	18	TRBV7-8	TRBD2	TGTGCCAGCAGCTCGGGACTAGCGGGAGGCCCCAGTGACTACGAGCAGTACTTC	CASSSGLAGGPSDYEQYF
TRBJ2-1	.	20	TRBV2	TRBD2	TGTGCCAGCAGTGACCCGGGGCCTTTAGCGGGAGGCCCAAGAGACAATGAGCAGTTCTTC	CASSDPGPLAGGPRDNEQFF
TRBJ2-1	.	17	TRBV27	TRBD2	TGTGCCAGCAGTTTAATTGGGACTAAGGGGATCGTGGGTGAGCAGTTCTTC	CASSLIGTKGIVGEQFF
TRBJ1-4	.	14	TRBV7-9	.	TGTGCCAGCAGCTTATTACAGCCCAATGAAAAACTGTTTTTT	CASSLLQPNEKLFF
TRBJ2-5	.	14	TRBV6-1	.	TGTGCCAGCAGTCCCCTCGGGGGGCGAGAGACCCAGTACTTC	CASSPLGGRETQYF
TRBJ2-7	.	16	TRBV7-8	TRBD1	TGTGCCAGCAGCTTATTAGTGGGGACAGGGGTCCACGAGCAGTACTTC	CASSLLVGTGVHEQYF
TRBJ1-1	.	16	TRBV2	.	TGTGCCAGCAGTGAAACCGGGGCACAGTTGAACACTGAAGCTTTCTTT	CASSETGAQLNTEAFF
TRBJ2-5	.	15	TRBV27	.	TGTGCCAGCAGTATCGACACGGGGACCGAGGAGACCCAGTACTTC	CASSIDTGTEETQYF
TRBJ2-5	.	16	TRBV15	TRBD1	TGTGCCACCAGCAGGGGCCCCACAGGGGCGCAGGAGACCCAGTACTTC	CATSRGPTGAQETQYF
TRBJ1-4	.	15	TRBV4-1	.	TGCGCCAGCAGCCGAGGGGACACCTCTAATGAAAAACTGTTTTTT	CASSRGDTSNEKLFF
TRBJ2-7	.	14	TRBV28	TRBD2	TGTGCCAGCAGTTATAGCGGGAGGGCCTACGAGCAGTACTTC	CASSYSGRAYEQYF
TRBJ1-1	.	11	TRBV30	.	TGTGCCTGGAGTACCGGGACTGAGGCTTTCTTT	CAWSTGTEAFF
TRBJ2-5	once	14	TRBV9	.	TGTGCCAGCAGCGTAGGGCAGGGATGGGAGACCCAGTACTTC	CASSVGQGWETQYF
TRBJ1-2	.	13	TRBV30	.	TGTGCCTGGGGTAAGGAGCAACTCTATGGCTACACCTTC	CAWGKEQLYGYTF
TRBJ2-5	.	17	TRBV7-9	TRBD1	TGTGCCAGCAGCTCAAGCGGACAGGGGGCGCGACGGGAGACCCAGTACTTC	CASSSSGQGARRETQYF
TRBJ1-5	.	13	TRBV28	.	TGTGCCAGCAGTTTAAGTCCTAATCAGCCCCAGCATTTT	CASSLSPNQPQHF
TRBJ1-2	.	16	TRBV6-5	.	TGTGCCAGCAGTTACTCGAAAGGTAGCTCTAACTATGGCTACACCTTC	CASSYSKGSSNYGYTF